Below are 14 T cell receptor beta chains sequenced from a single sample in a study of blood T cell repertoires in COVID-19. Generated by immunoSEQ multiplex PCR, the TCRdb table keeps only in-frame clones and is missing some. Seen here are roughly 220,000 clones, around four fifths observed once, and the top ten hold about 15%. Input material: PBMCs or T cells enriched from blood (not recorded which). These receptor sequences come from a man in his forties or fifties who had recovered from COVID-19.

The V and J genes are TRBV4-3 and TRBJ1-5, with D unclear. The CDR3 totals 14 residues. Trimming cost V 3 bases and J 2 bases, with 8 bases left between them. From germline, CDR1 is LGHNA and CDR2 YSLEER. CDR3 nucleotide sequence: TGCGCCAGCAGCCAGTCCACAGGCAATCAGCCCCAGCATTTT. Translating gives CASSQSTGNQPQHF.

The V and J genes are TRBV7-3 and TRBJ2-7; 7 bases agree with TRBD1. The CDR3 length is 15 residues. Germline loops: CDR1 SGHTA, CDR2 FQGTGA. The trim removed 5 bases at V and 2 bases at J, leaving 9 bases unmatched. The CDR3 loop reads CASSPSGTVAYEQYF. The CDR3, as DNA: TGTGCCAGCAGCCCATCCGGGACAGTTGCCTACGAGCAGTACTTC.

This chain uses TRBV11-2 with TRBJ1-2; 11 nucleotides agree with TRBD1. Germline CDR1 SGHAT, CDR2 FQNNGV. This CDR3 contains 14 residues. J gave up 8 bases and V 3 bases, and 5 bases lay outside the gene matches. CDR3: CASSFGTGGVGYTF. CDR3 coding DNA: TGTGCCAGCAGCTTCGGGACAGGGGGAGTAGGCTACACCTTC.

The chain recombines TRBV7-9 with TRBJ2-7, with 8 bases aligning to TRBD2. V trimming: 5 bases; J trimming: 6 bases; junction bases outside the gene matches: 9. Germline CDR1 is SEHNR and CDR2 is FQNEAQ (reference sequence). The CDR3 runs 14 residues. CDR3 sequence reads: CASSPRLASGEQYF. The DNA of the CDR3 is TGTGCCAGCAGCCCACGACTAGCGTCTGGCGAGCAGTACTTC.

The V call is TRBV28, the J call TRBJ1-2; D ambiguous. This CDR3 spans 13 amino acids. The V gene's germline CDR1 is MDHEN and CDR2 SYDVKM. V was shortened by 5 bases and J by 5 bases, with 12 bases between the two germline ends. This CDR3 is CASSDPRAYGYTF. In DNA, the CDR3 is TGTGCCAGCAGTGACCCGCGGGCGTATGGCTACACCTTC.

The V call is TRBV30, the J call TRBJ1-1; no clear D gene. The V gene lost 1 base and the J gene lost 10 bases, with 13 bases spanning the gap. The CDR3 extends over 12 amino acids. The germline V gene has CDR1 GTSNPN and CDR2 SVGIG (reference sequence). The CDR3 region has the DNA TGTGCCTGGAGTGGGACTCCGATCAGAGCTTTCTTT. It specifies CAWSGTPIRAFF.

The J gene is TRBJ2-1, the V gene TRBV28, with 7 bases fitting TRBD2. With V trimmed by 7 bases and J by 9 bases, 12 bases remained unmatched. Germline CDR1 and CDR2: MDHEN and SYDVKM. This CDR3 has 14 residues. The CDR3 reads CASTDRGGPGEQFF. In DNA, the CDR3 is TGTGCCAGCACCGATAGGGGAGGGCCAGGTGAGCAGTTCTTC.

The V call is TRBV4-2, the J call TRBJ1-1; unclear D gene. The CDR3 runs to 14 residues. Trimming shortened V by 3 bases and J by 0 bases, and 8 bases separated the two germline ends. Germline assignment: CDR1 LGHNA and CDR2 YNFKEQ. CDR3: CASSQRLLNTEAFF. The CDR3 nucleotides read TGTGCCAGCAGCCAGCGGCTCCTGAACACTGAAGCTTTCTTT.

V and J are TRBV9 and TRBJ2-3, with 7 bases identical to TRBD2. Germline V CDR1 and CDR2: SGDLS, YYNGEE. The CDR3 is 15 amino acids. The J segment lost 0 bases and the V segment lost 3 bases, leaving 4 bases of the junction unmatched. The CDR3 reads CASSGGLRSTDTQYF. In DNA, the CDR3 is TGTGCCAGCAGCGGGGGACTAAGAAGCACAGATACGCAGTATTTT.

V gene TRBV29-1 combines with J gene TRBJ1-1; TRBD1 matches at 10 bases. The V and J ends lost 0 bases and 4 bases, in that order; junction bases with no gene match: 2. This CDR3 contains 14 residues. Germline CDR1 reads SQVTM; CDR2 reads ANQGSEA. Here the CDR3 DNA reads TGCAGCGTTGAAGAACGGACAGGGGGCACTGAAGCTTTCTTT. This encodes CSVEERTGGTEAFF.

This chain's CDR3 is CASSQDHGTLTGYTF. CDR3 nucleotides: TGTGCCAGCAGCCAAGATCACGGGACATTGACCGGCTACACCTTC. J is TRBJ1-2 and V is TRBV4-2; perhaps TRBD1 as D (6 bases). The CDR3 spans 15 residues. Looked up from germline, CDR1 is LGHNA and CDR2 is YNFKEQ. V lost 0 bases, J lost 8 bases, and 16 bases lay in between.

The J gene is TRBJ1-2, the V gene TRBV14; 7 nucleotides align to TRBD1. The CDR3 runs to 15 residues. V gave up 4 bases and J gave up 4 bases; unmatched junction bases: 9. Germline V gene sequence: CDR1 SGHDN, CDR2 FVKESK. DNA of the CDR3: TGTGCCAGCAGCCCACTCGACGCAGGGGGCTATGGCTACACCTTC. Translating it yields CASSPLDAGGYGYTF.

This chain links TRBV28 with TRBJ1-1, with a possible D match to TRBD1 (6 bases). The CDR3 consists of 13 residues. V was trimmed by 7 bases and J by 7 bases, leaving 16 bases between them. Germline V gives CDR1 MDHEN, CDR2 SYDVKM. The CDR3 reads CASTPGQSHEAFF. The CDR3 DNA is TGTGCCAGCACCCCCGGACAGTCCCATGAAGCTTTCTTT.

The J gene is TRBJ2-7, the V gene TRBV11-2; D unresolved. CDR1 SGHAT and CDR2 FQNNGV come from the germline V gene. The CDR3 extends over 12 amino acids. Trimming removed 0 bases at V and 4 bases at J, with 4 bases between. CDR3 in amino acids: CASSLDLYEQYF. CDR3 in DNA: TGTGCCAGCAGCTTAGATCTTTACGAGCAGTACTTC.